This entry features one TCR beta chain sequence. Original processing methods: Amplification from reference gene primers served as the basis for estimated nucleated cell counts. Profiling relied on immunoSEQ multiplex PCR, and the TCRdb table lists in-frame clones only, not all of them. Clone size and V and J calls were adopted from that table, with D and trimming inferred from the DNA. Here the sample spans nearly 400,000 clones, nearly 90% being singletons. The V gene's germline CDR1 is MRHNA and CDR2 SNTAGT. V lost 6 bases to trimming and J lost 5 bases; unmatched junction nucleotides: 0. The CDR3 extends over 14 amino acids. These data come from a study of blood T cell repertoires in COVID-19. Participant reports of clinical history set cohort assignment.

Sequenced: PBMCs or T cells enriched from blood (not recorded which). This receptor was taken from a woman aged 25 to 39 who had recovered from COVID-19. The chain recombines TRBV6-4 with TRBJ2-1; 14 bases map to TRBD2. CDR3 in DNA: TGTGCCAGCAGGGGACTAGCGGGAGACAATGAGCAGTTCTTC. This translates into CASRGLAGDNEQFF.